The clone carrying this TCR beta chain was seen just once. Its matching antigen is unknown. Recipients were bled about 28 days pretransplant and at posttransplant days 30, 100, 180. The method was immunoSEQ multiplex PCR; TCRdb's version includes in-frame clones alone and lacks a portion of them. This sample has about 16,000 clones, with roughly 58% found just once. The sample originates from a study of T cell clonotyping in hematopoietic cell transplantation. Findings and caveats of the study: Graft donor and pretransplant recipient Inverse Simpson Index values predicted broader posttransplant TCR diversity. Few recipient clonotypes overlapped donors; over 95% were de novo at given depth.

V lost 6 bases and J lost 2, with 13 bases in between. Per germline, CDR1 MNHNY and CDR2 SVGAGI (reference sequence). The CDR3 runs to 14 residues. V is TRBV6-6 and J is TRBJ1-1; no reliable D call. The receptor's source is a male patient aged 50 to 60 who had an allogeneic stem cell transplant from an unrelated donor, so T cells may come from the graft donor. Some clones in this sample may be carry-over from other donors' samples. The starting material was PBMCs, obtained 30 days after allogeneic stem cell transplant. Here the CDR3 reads CASSPPWGNTEAFF. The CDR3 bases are TGTGCCAGCAGCCCTCCGTGGGGAAACACTGAAGCTTTCTTT.